This T cell receptor (beta chain) was sequenced in a study of blood T cell repertoires in COVID-19. TCRdb's table, derived via immunoSEQ multiplex PCR, lists solely in-frame clones and lacks some. The sample lists about 230,000 clones, over 70% occurring once. CDR1 and CDR2 from the germline V gene are MNHNY and SVGAGI (reference sequence). The CDR3 covers 14 residues. With V trimmed by 7 bases and J by 8 bases, 12 bases remained unmatched. The TCR was taken from a man aged 35 to 55 with acute or convalescent COVID-19. V is TRBV6-6 and J is TRBJ2-7; TRBD1 matches at 9 bases. Sequenced: peripheral blood. The CDR3 region is CASNPTGGGSKQYF. In DNA, the CDR3 is TGTGCCAGCAACCCGACAGGGGGAGGTTCTAAGCAGTACTTC.